Given below is one T cell receptor (beta chain) in context. TCRdb reprocessed the 5' RACE reads via MiXCR and lists one record per CDR3 protein. The sample has more than 45,000 distinct CDR3 sequences, around 26% seen once. Germline CDR1 SGHTA, CDR2 FQGNSA. The V and J ends lost 6 bases and 5 bases, in that order; junction bases with no gene match: 6. The CDR3 spans 14 residues. The genes are TRBV7-2 and TRBJ2-3; 9 positions agree with TRBD1. The receptor was derived from a female donor with breast cancer. The sample was tumor-infiltrating memory CD4+ T cells sorted from the breast tumor. Documented subset: memory CD4+ T cells, CD4+CD45RO+CD25-. The CDR3 region has the DNA TGTGCCAGCAGACAAACAGGGGGCATAGATACGCAGTATTTT. Translated: CASRQTGGIDTQYF.